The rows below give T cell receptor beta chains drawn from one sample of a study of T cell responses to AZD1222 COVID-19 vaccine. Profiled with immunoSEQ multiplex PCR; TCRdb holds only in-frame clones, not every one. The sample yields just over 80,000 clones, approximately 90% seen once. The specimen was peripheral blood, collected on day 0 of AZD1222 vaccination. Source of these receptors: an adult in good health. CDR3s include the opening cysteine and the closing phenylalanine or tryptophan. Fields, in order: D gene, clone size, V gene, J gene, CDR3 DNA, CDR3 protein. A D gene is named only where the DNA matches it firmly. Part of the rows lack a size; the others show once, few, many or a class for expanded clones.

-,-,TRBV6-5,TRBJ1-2,TGTGCCAGCAGTTACGGGGGGGCCTATGGCTACACCTTC,CASSYGGAYGYTF
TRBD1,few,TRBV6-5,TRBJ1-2,TGTGCCAGCAGGACGGGACAGATTTATGGCTACACCTTC,CASRTGQIYGYTF
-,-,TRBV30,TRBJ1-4,TGTGCCTGGAGTGTGGCCCGGGGACATGCCGAAAAACTGTTTTTT,CAWSVARGHAEKLFF
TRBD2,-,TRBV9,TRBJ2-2,TGTGCCAGCAGCCCCCGACTAGCGGGCGGGGAGCTGTTTTTT,CASSPRLAGGELFF
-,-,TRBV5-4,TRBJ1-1,TGTGCCAGCAGCTTTGGTACAGGGTACGCTTTCTTT,CASSFGTGYAFF
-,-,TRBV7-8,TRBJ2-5,TGTGCCAGCAGCTTAGTGCCAGGGATTTCTGAGACCCAGTACTTC,CASSLVPGISETQYF
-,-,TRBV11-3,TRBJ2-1,TGTGCCAGCAACAAAGGGCGCGGGGCCGATGAGCAGTTCTTC,CASNKGRGADEQFF
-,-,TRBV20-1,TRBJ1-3,TGCAGTGTGCCTTCCGGAAACACCATATATTTT,CSVPSGNTIYF
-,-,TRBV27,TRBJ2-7,TGTGCCAGCAGTTTAGTGGGAGCTGAACACGAGCAGTACTTC,CASSLVGAEHEQYF
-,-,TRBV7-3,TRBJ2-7,TGTGCCAGCAGCTTATTCGGGAGCAGCTCCTACGAGCAGTACTTC,CASSLFGSSSYEQYF
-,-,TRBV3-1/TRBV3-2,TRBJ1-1,TGTGCCAGCAGCCAGCAGGGAAAGGGCACTGAAGCTTTCTTT,CASSQQGKGTEAFF
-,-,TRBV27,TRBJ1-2,TGTGCCAGCAGTTTCCGCCTACAGGGAATTGGGTATGGCTACACCTTC,CASSFRLQGIGYGYTF
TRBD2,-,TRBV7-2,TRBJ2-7,TGTGCCAGCAGTCGACTAGCGGGGGGTCCCTACGAGCAGTACTTC,CASSRLAGGPYEQYF
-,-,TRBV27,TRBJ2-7,TGTGCCAGCAGTTACTCGGCGGGGTCCGAGCAGTACTTC,CASSYSAGSEQYF
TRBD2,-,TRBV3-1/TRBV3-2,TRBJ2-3,TGTGCCAGCACCTCACGACGTCTAGCGGGGTCTAGCACAGATACGCAGTATTTT,CASTSRRLAGSSTDTQYF
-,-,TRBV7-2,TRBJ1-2,TGTGCCAGCAGCCCAAGGGTGGGGGACTATGGCTACACCTTC,CASSPRVGDYGYTF
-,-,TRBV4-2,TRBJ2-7,TGTGCCAGCAGCCAAGAGCCCGGGATCACCTACGAGCAGTACTTC,CASSQEPGITYEQYF
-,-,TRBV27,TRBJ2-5,TGTGCCAGCAGTTTAATATTTCCGGACAACCAAGAGACCCAGTACTTC,CASSLIFPDNQETQYF
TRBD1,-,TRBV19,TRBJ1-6,TGTGCCAGTAGTATAGGACAGGGAGGAGCACCCCTCCACTTT,CASSIGQGGAPLHF
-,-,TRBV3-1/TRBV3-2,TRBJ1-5,TGTGCCAGCAGCCAATCGGCAGGGTTTGGTCAGCCCCAGCATTTT,CASSQSAGFGQPQHF
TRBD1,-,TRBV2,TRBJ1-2,TGTGCCAGCAGCGGGACAGGGGGCCATGGCTACACCTTC,CASSGTGGHGYTF
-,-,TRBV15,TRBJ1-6,TGTGCCACCAGCACCCGGACGGATAATTCACCCCTCCACTTT,CATSTRTDNSPLHF
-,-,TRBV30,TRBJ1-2,TGTGCCTGGACCAAGATGTATGGCTACACCTTC,CAWTKMYGYTF
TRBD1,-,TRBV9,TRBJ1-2,TGTGCCAGCAGCACCTCGACAGGGAACACCGCGTATGGCTACACCTTC,CASSTSTGNTAYGYTF
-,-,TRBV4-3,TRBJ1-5,TGCGCCAGCAGTCCGGGACCCCCGGGCAATCAGCCCCAGCATTTT,CASSPGPPGNQPQHF
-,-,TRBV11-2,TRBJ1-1,TGTGCCAGCAGCCGCTACACTGAAGCTTTCTTT,CASSRYTEAFF
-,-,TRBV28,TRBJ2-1,TGTGCCAGCAGTTTTCGCGACAGGAGCCCTTACAATGAGCAGTTCTTC,CASSFRDRSPYNEQFF
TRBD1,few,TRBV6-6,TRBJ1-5,TGTGCCAGCAGAATACGGGACAGCTCAAATCAGCCCCAGCATTTT,CASRIRDSSNQPQHF
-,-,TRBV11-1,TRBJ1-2,TGTGCCAGCAGCATAAACAGAGATAACTATGGCTACACCTTC,CASSINRDNYGYTF
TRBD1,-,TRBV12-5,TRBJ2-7,TGTGCTAGTGGTTTCGGACAGGGGACCTACGAGCAGTACTTC,CASGFGQGTYEQYF
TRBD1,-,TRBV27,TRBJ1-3,TGTGCCAGCCCCGTTACAGGGGGCCCCGCCACCATATATTTT,CASPVTGGPATIYF
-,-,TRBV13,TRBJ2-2,TGTGCCAGCAGCTTCAGATTGAACACCGGGGAGCTGTTTTTT,CASSFRLNTGELFF
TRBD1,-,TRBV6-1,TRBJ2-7,TGTGCCAGCAGTGAAAGTGGGACAGGGAAAGGCGAGCAGTACTTC,CASSESGTGKGEQYF
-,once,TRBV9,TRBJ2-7,TGTGCCAGCAGCGTAGAAACTAGCTCCTACGAGCAGTACTTC,CASSVETSSYEQYF
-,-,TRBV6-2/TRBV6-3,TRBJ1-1,TGTGCCAGCAGTTACGGGGGGGATGCTTTCTTT,CASSYGGDAFF
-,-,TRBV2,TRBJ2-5,TGTGCCAGCAGTGATCGACGACTGGTGAGGGAGACCCAGTACTTC,CASSDRRLVRETQYF
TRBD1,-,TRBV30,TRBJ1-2,TGTGCCTGGAGTGTCCTCCGAACAGGGGCCCGCTCACATAACTATGGCTACACCTTC,CAWSVLRTGARSHNYGYTF
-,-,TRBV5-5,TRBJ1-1,TGTGCCAGCAGCATAGGTAACGACCCTGAAGCTTTCTTT,CASSIGNDPEAFF
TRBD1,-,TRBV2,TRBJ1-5,TGTGCCAGCAGCCCGGGACAGGGGGTGAATCAGCCCCAGCATTTT,CASSPGQGVNQPQHF
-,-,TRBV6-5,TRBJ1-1,TGTGCCAGCAGTTACTCGAGACAGACTGAAGCTTTCTTT,CASSYSRQTEAFF
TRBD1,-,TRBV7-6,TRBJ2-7,TGTGCCAGCAGCTTAGTAGGGTGGACAGGGTTGGAAGAGCAGTACTTC,CASSLVGWTGLEEQYF
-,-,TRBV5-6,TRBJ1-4,TGTGCCAGCAGCCGAGGACTTACTAATGAAAAACTGTTTTTT,CASSRGLTNEKLFF
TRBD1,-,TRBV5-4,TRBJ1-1,TGTGCCAGCAGCCGGGACAGTAACACTGAAGCTTTCTTT,CASSRDSNTEAFF
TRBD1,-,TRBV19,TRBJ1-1,TGTGCCAGTAGTACCACAGGGGGCACTGAAGCTTTCTTT,CASSTTGGTEAFF
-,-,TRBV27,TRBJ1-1,TGTGCCAGCAGTCCACGGGGCGGGTTCACTGAAGCTTTCTTT,CASSPRGGFTEAFF
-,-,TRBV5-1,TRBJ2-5,TGCGCCAGCAGCTCGTTTGCAGGGAGTCGAGGAGAGACCCAGTACTTC,CASSSFAGSRGETQYF
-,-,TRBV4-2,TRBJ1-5,TGTGCCAGCAGCCAAGAACAGCTGGACCAGCCCCAGCATTTT,CASSQEQLDQPQHF
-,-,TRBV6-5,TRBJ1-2,TGTGCCAGCAGTTTTGGACAGAGCGGCTACACCTTC,CASSFGQSGYTF
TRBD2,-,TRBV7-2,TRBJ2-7,TGTGCCAGCAGCGGACCGACTAGCGGGGGGACTCTGAGCTCCTACGAGCAGTACTTC,CASSGPTSGGTLSSYEQYF
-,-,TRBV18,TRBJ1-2,TGTGCCAGCTCATCGGACAGCGCGGGAGGCTACACCTTC,CASSSDSAGGYTF
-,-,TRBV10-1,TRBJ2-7,TGCGCCAGCAGTGAGTTTGGGACCGGCTCCTCCTACGAGCAGTACTTC,CASSEFGTGSSYEQYF
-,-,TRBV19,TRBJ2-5,TGTGCCAGTGGCACCGGGACCTCCAGGGGAGAGACCCAGTACTTC,CASGTGTSRGETQYF
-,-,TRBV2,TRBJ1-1,TGTGCCAGCATGGGATCGAGGTTCCGGATGAACACTGAAGCTTTCTTT,CASMGSRFRMNTEAFF
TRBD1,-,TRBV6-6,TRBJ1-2,TGTGCCAGCAGTCAACTCACAGGGGGGGGCTATGGCTACACCTTC,CASSQLTGGGYGYTF